This is a list of T cell receptor beta chains from one sample in a study of regulatory T cells in long-lasting Graves disease. TCRdb reprocessed the multiplex PCR reads via MiXCR and lists one record per CDR3 protein. Found here are a few hundred thousand distinct CDR3 sequences, 10% to 15% of them singletons; the top ten hold 15% to 20%. These data were likewise used in another study, on T cells in Graves' hyperthyroidism and ophthalmopathy.

This specimen was peripheral blood mononuclear cells (PBMCs), taken at new diagnosis, from a patient treated with antithyroid drugs. These receptors all stem from a woman aged 18-29 years with Graves disease. Each CDR3 is given with its conserved first and last residue. The D gene is left open where the match is weak. Not all rows give a size; the values are once, few, many and, for expanded clones, a class.

v_call: TRBV27; clone_size: .; j_call: TRBJ2-7; d_call: .; cdr3_nt: TGTGCCAGCAGTTTAGCGCTAATGGGGACGGCCTCCTACGAGCAGTACTTC; cdr3_aa: CASSLALMGTASYEQYF
v_call: TRBV7-6; clone_size: many; j_call: TRBJ1-2; d_call: TRBD1; cdr3_nt: TGTGCCAGCAGCTCCGGGACAGCATCTTACTATGGCTACACCTTC; cdr3_aa: CASSSGTASYYGYTF
v_call: TRBV24-1; clone_size: .; j_call: TRBJ1-5; d_call: .; cdr3_nt: TGTGCCACCAGTGTAGGGTACGGCAATCAGCCCCAGCATTTT; cdr3_aa: CATSVGYGNQPQHF
v_call: TRBV14; clone_size: .; j_call: TRBJ2-7; d_call: TRBD2; cdr3_nt: TGTGCCAGCAGCCAAACTTCTAGCGGATCCTACGAGCAGTACTTC; cdr3_aa: CASSQTSSGSYEQYF
v_call: TRBV4-3; clone_size: few; j_call: TRBJ2-2; d_call: .; cdr3_nt: TGCGCCAGCAGCCAAGATTCACGGAACACCGGGGAGCTGTTTTTT; cdr3_aa: CASSQDSRNTGELFF
v_call: TRBV29-1; clone_size: .; j_call: TRBJ1-1; d_call: TRBD1; cdr3_nt: TGCAGCGTGCAGGGGGCCCTTATGAACACTGAAGCTTTCTTT; cdr3_aa: CSVQGALMNTEAFF
v_call: TRBV20-1; clone_size: many; j_call: TRBJ2-1; d_call: TRBD2; cdr3_nt: TGCAGTGCTAGATCCCTCGGGGGGGCGGCTTACAATGAGCAGTTCTTC; cdr3_aa: CSARSLGGAAYNEQFF
v_call: TRBV19; clone_size: many; j_call: TRBJ1-1; d_call: .; cdr3_nt: TGTGCCAGTATGCCCGGGAACACTGAAGCTTTCTTT; cdr3_aa: CASMPGNTEAFF
v_call: TRBV29-1; clone_size: many; j_call: TRBJ1-1; d_call: .; cdr3_nt: TGCAGCGGACTTTATGTCACGCGCACTGAAGCTTTCTTT; cdr3_aa: CSGLYVTRTEAFF
v_call: TRBV29-1; clone_size: few; j_call: TRBJ2-1; d_call: .; cdr3_nt: TGCAGCGCCGTATCGGTACAAGTTAATGAGCAGTTCTTC; cdr3_aa: CSAVSVQVNEQFF
v_call: TRBV12-3/TRBV12-4; clone_size: many; j_call: TRBJ2-3; d_call: TRBD2; cdr3_nt: TGTGCCAGCAGTCTAGCGGGGGCGCAGTATTTT; cdr3_aa: CASSLAGAQYF
v_call: TRBV28; clone_size: many; j_call: TRBJ2-7; d_call: .; cdr3_nt: TGTGCCAGCAGTTACGACGAGCAGTACTTC; cdr3_aa: CASSYDEQYF
v_call: TRBV5-5; clone_size: .; j_call: TRBJ1-2; d_call: TRBD1; cdr3_nt: TGTGCCAGCAGCCGAACAGGGGGAGGGGAATATGGCTACACCTTC; cdr3_aa: CASSRTGGGEYGYTF